A selection of T cell receptor beta chains follows, all from one sample in a study of cytomegalovirus exposure and HLA in healthy donors. Sequenced by immunoSEQ multiplex PCR; TCRdb stores in-frame clones only, minus some. Of 150,000 to 200,000 clones listed, around 69% were seen once; the top ten hold under 1.5%. The sample was PBMCs. All receptors come from a man in his sixties in good health and CMV-seronegative. CDR3s include the opening cysteine and the closing phenylalanine or tryptophan. The D gene is left open where the match is weak. Clone size is shown for a subset of rows, as once, few, many or a class of expanded clone.

>few|TRBV6-5|TRBD1|TRBJ2-2
CASSSPGQYQRELFF
TGTGCCAGCAGTTCCCCGGGACAGTATCAGCGGGAGCTGTTTTTT
>once|TRBV5-1|.|TRBJ1-4
CASSLEGGTGEKLFF
TGCGCCAGCAGCTTGGAAGGAGGAACGGGTGAAAAACTGTTTTTT
>.|TRBV29-1|TRBD2|TRBJ2-7
CSVEGGGGTYEQYF
TGCAGCGTTGAAGGTGGGGGGGGAACCTACGAGCAGTACTTC
>.|TRBV21-1|.|TRBJ1-2
CASSVRQGITYGYTF
TGTGCCAGCAGCGTACGACAGGGTATTACCTATGGCTACACCTTC
>.|TRBV18|TRBD1|TRBJ2-3
CASSPREGASTDTQYF
TGTGCCAGCTCACCCCGCGAGGGGGCGAGTACAGATACGCAGTATTTT
>.|TRBV6-5|.|TRBJ1-1
CASSYSREYTEAFF
TGTGCCAGCAGTTACTCGAGGGAGTACACTGAAGCTTTCTTT
>few|TRBV5-1|TRBD1|TRBJ1-1
CASSFTGGGGATEAFF
TGCGCCAGCAGCTTTACAGGGGGCGGTGGGGCCACTGAAGCTTTCTTT
>.|TRBV2|.|TRBJ2-1
CASTAGGAVREQFF
TGTGCCAGCACAGCTGGGGGGGCGGTTCGTGAGCAGTTCTTC
>.|TRBV7-2|.|TRBJ1-2
CASSLDGRGYGYTF
TGTGCCAGCAGCTTAGACGGCAGGGGTTATGGCTACACCTTC
>.|TRBV7-2|.|TRBJ1-1
CASSLDPGSTEAFF
TGTGCCAGCAGCTTAGATCCAGGTTCCACTGAAGCTTTCTTT
>.|TRBV30|TRBD1|TRBJ2-7
CAWGSLGQGFYEQYF
TGTGCCTGGGGGTCCCTGGGACAGGGGTTCTACGAGCAGTACTTC
>.|TRBV12-5|TRBD1|TRBJ2-5
CASGLGGTGWDQETQYF
TGTGCTAGTGGTTTAGGAGGGACAGGGTGGGACCAAGAGACCCAGTACTTC
>.|TRBV14|.|TRBJ2-3
CASSPRGDTQYF
TGTGCCAGCAGCCCAAGGGGGGATACGCAGTATTTT
>.|TRBV4-2|TRBD1|TRBJ1-4
CASSQEGQGYEKLFF
TGTGCCAGCAGCCAAGAGGGACAGGGGTATGAAAAACTGTTTTTT
>.|TRBV7-9|TRBD1|TRBJ1-5
CASSLGLWTGGINQPQHF
TGTGCCAGCAGCTTAGGGCTTTGGACAGGGGGAATCAATCAGCCCCAGCATTTT
>.|TRBV30|TRBD2|TRBJ2-2
CAWNRGRGTGELFF
TGTGCCTGGAACCGCGGGAGGGGAACCGGGGAGCTGTTTTTT
>.|TRBV4-3|.|TRBJ2-6
CASSQDGGRAFVGANVLTF
TGCGCCAGCAGCCAAGATGGCGGCAGGGCGTTTGTGGGGGCCAACGTCCTGACTTTC
>.|TRBV5-5|TRBD1|TRBJ1-3
CASSWETGGSGNTIYF
TGTGCCAGCAGCTGGGAGACAGGGGGCTCTGGAAACACCATATATTTT
>.|TRBV6-1|TRBD1|TRBJ2-7
CASSERTGGYEQYF
TGTGCCAGCAGTGAAAGGACAGGGGGGTACGAGCAGTACTTC
>.|TRBV4-1|TRBD2|TRBJ2-1
CASSQVFATSGGDEQFF
TGCGCCAGCAGCCAAGTGTTCGCGACTAGCGGGGGGGATGAGCAGTTCTTC
>.|TRBV6-5|TRBD1|TRBJ2-7
CASSISTGGSYEQYF
TGTGCCAGCAGTATTTCGACAGGGGGCTCCTACGAGCAGTACTTC
>.|TRBV5-1|TRBD1|TRBJ1-2
CASSPWTGDNGYTF
TGCGCCAGCAGCCCCTGGACAGGGGATAATGGCTACACCTTC
>.|TRBV4-3|TRBD1|TRBJ2-1
CASSQDPQGGNEQFF
TGCGCCAGCAGCCAAGACCCACAGGGGGGTAATGAGCAGTTCTTC
>.|TRBV15|TRBD1|TRBJ2-5
CATSTGQGLGETQYF
TGTGCCACCAGCACTGGACAGGGGTTGGGGGAGACCCAGTACTTC
>once|TRBV6-1|TRBD2|TRBJ2-7
CASSEARLAGTNEQYF
TGTGCCAGCAGTGAAGCCCGACTAGCGGGGACGAACGAGCAGTACTTC
>.|TRBV5-6|TRBD2|TRBJ2-7
CASSLAEGRGLGEQYF
TGTGCCAGCAGCTTGGCCGAAGGAAGGGGACTAGGCGAGCAGTACTTC
>.|TRBV29-1|TRBD1|TRBJ1-2
CSGTTGEDGYTF
TGCAGCGGCACGACAGGGGAGGATGGCTACACCTTC
>.|TRBV5-4|TRBD2|TRBJ2-2
CASSPKRGYANTGELFF
TGTGCCAGCAGCCCTAAGCGGGGTTACGCGAACACCGGGGAGCTGTTTTTT
>.|TRBV7-2|.|TRBJ1-2
CANSQNRDIYGYTF
TGTGCCAACAGCCAAAACCGGGACATCTATGGCTACACCTTC
>.|TRBV5-5|.|TRBJ1-3
CASSLRVYSGNTIYF
TGTGCCAGCAGCCTCAGGGTTTACTCTGGAAACACCATATATTTT
>.|TRBV27|.|TRBJ2-7
CASSKPGQGLRHEQYF
TGTGCCAGCAGTAAGCCGGGACAAGGGTTGAGGCACGAGCAGTACTTC
>once|TRBV6-1|TRBD1|TRBJ2-3
CASSATRTGGTDTQYF
TGTGCCAGCAGTGCAACTCGGACAGGGGGCACAGATACGCAGTATTTT
>.|TRBV5-5|.|TRBJ2-1
CASSLGHNEQFF
TGTGCCAGCAGCTTGGGGCACAATGAGCAGTTCTTC
>.|TRBV5-1|.|TRBJ2-3
CASSMPKGGKTDTQYF
TGCGCCAGCAGCATGCCAAAAGGCGGGAAGACAGATACGCAGTATTTT
>.|TRBV18|.|TRBJ2-2
CASSPRREITGELFF
TGTGCCAGCTCACCGCGCCGGGAGATCACCGGGGAGCTGTTTTTT
>.|TRBV6-4|TRBD2|TRBJ2-1
CASSEASGGTLYNEQFF
TGTGCCAGCAGTGAGGCTAGCGGGGGGACTCTTTACAATGAGCAGTTCTTC
>.|TRBV19|.|TRBJ1-2
CASSIEGQIFYGYTF
TGTGCCAGTAGTATAGAGGGGCAGATCTTTTATGGCTACACCTTC
>.|TRBV6-1|.|TRBJ2-1
CASRDSGGLGNEQFF
TGTGCCAGCAGGGATTCGGGGGGCCTGGGCAATGAGCAGTTCTTC
>.|TRBV7-3|.|TRBJ2-6
CASRLSSEYGANVLTF
TGTGCCAGCAGGTTATCTAGCGAGTATGGGGCCAACGTCCTGACTTTC
>.|TRBV5-1|.|TRBJ1-4
CASSPDRATNEKLFF
TGCGCCAGCAGCCCGGACAGAGCAACTAATGAAAAACTGTTTTTT
>.|TRBV5-1|.|TRBJ2-3
CASSLESRGTDTQYF
TGCGCCAGCAGCTTGGAAAGCAGGGGCACAGATACGCAGTATTTT
>.|TRBV7-7|.|TRBJ2-1
CASSLALGRGYNEQFF
TGTGCCAGCAGCTTAGCGCTGGGCAGGGGTTACAATGAGCAGTTCTTC
>.|TRBV4-3|.|TRBJ2-7
CASSQDFLGAYYEQYF
TGCGCCAGCAGCCAAGATTTTTTGGGGGCTTACTACGAGCAGTACTTC
>.|TRBV5-4|.|TRBJ2-5
CASSLDSRSRGKETQYF
TGTGCCAGCAGCTTGGACTCTCGGTCTAGGGGCAAAGAGACCCAGTACTTC
>.|TRBV2|TRBD1|TRBJ2-2
CASNTGGRNTGELFF
TGTGCCAGTAATACAGGGGGCAGGAACACCGGGGAGCTGTTTTTT
>.|TRBV19|TRBD2|TRBJ2-2
CASTGLAGGPGELFF
TGTGCCAGTACTGGACTAGCGGGAGGGCCCGGGGAGCTGTTTTTT
>.|TRBV7-8|TRBD2|TRBJ2-7
CASSPGGASGRAFRGEQYF
TGTGCCAGCAGCCCCGGAGGCGCTAGCGGGAGAGCCTTTAGAGGCGAGCAGTACTTC
>once|TRBV7-3|.|TRBJ1-1
CASSLYGRVNTEAFF
TGTGCCAGCAGCTTATACGGCAGGGTGAACACTGAAGCTTTCTTT
>few|TRBV27|.|TRBJ2-3
CASSLSAPRYTQYF
TGTGCCAGCAGTTTATCCGCCCCCCGGTATACGCAGTATTTT
>once|TRBV5-1|TRBD2|TRBJ2-2
CASSLALSGGGELFF
TGCGCCAGCAGCTTGGCTTTGTCGGGAGGCGGGGAGCTGTTTTTT
>.|TRBV19|.|TRBJ2-7
CASRERDKSSYEQYF
TGTGCCAGCAGAGAACGGGACAAGAGCTCCTACGAGCAGTACTTC
>.|TRBV6-4|TRBD2|TRBJ2-5
CASSDSAGGPETQYF
TGTGCCAGCAGTGACTCAGCGGGGGGGCCGGAGACCCAGTACTTC
>.|TRBV5-1|TRBD1|TRBJ1-1
CASSLRTGTGFSEAFF
TGCGCCAGCAGCTTACGGACCGGGACAGGGTTTTCTGAAGCTTTCTTT
>.|TRBV9|.|TRBJ2-1
CASSAPRNEQFF
TGTGCCAGCAGCGCCCCCAGGAATGAGCAGTTCTTC
>.|TRBV4-1|.|TRBJ2-5
CASSLQRAGETQYF
TGCGCCAGCAGCCTCCAGCGGGCGGGCGAGACCCAGTACTTC
>few|TRBV6-4|.|TRBJ2-2
CASSEGGYDTGELFF
TGTGCCAGCAGTGAAGGCGGGTATGACACCGGGGAGCTGTTTTTT
>few|TRBV10-3|TRBD2|TRBJ2-7
CAISPSGTYEQYF
TGTGCCATCAGTCCTAGCGGTACCTACGAGCAGTACTTC